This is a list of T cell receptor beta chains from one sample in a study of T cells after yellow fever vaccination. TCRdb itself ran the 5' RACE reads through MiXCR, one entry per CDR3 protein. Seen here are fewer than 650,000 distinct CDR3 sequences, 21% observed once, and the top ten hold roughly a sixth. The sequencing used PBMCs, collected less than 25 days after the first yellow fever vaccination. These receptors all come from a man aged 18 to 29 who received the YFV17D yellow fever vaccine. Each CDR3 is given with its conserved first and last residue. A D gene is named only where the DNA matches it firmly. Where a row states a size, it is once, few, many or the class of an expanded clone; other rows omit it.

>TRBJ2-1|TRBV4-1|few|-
TGCGCCAGCAGCCCCCGCGTCTCCAACATCAACAATGAGCAGTTCTTC
CASSPRVSNINNEQFF
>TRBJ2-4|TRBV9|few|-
TGTGCCAGCAGCGTAGGTCCCGTAGCCAAAAACATTCAGTACTTC
CASSVGPVAKNIQYF
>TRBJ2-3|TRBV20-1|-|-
TGCAGTGCTACCCTAGCGTCAGATACGCAGTATTTT
CSATLASDTQYF
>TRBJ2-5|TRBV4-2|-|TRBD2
TGTGCCAGCAGCCAAGATAGGCTAGGACTAGCGGAAGAGACCCAGTACTTC
CASSQDRLGLAEETQYF
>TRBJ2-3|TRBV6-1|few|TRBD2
TGTGCCAGCAGTGAAGTAGCGGGGGTGGATACGCAGTATTTT
CASSEVAGVDTQYF
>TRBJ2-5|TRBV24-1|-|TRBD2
TGTGCCACCAGTGAGGGCCAGGTCTCGGGGGGCCAAGAGACCCAGTACTTC
CATSEGQVSGGQETQYF
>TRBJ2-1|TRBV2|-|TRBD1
TGTGCCAGCAGGGGGATAGATGGACAGGGCGGACTACACAATGAGCAGTTCTTC
CASRGIDGQGGLHNEQFF
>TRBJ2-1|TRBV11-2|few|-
TGTGCCAGCAGCTTTCAAGGGATGGTCTATGAGCAGTTCTTC
CASSFQGMVYEQFF
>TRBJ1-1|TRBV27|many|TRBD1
TGTGCCAGCAGTCCCCCACAGGGGCGGGGAACTGAAGCTTTCTTT
CASSPPQGRGTEAFF
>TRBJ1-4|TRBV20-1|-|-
TGCAGTGCTAGGGAGGATAATGAAAAACTGTTTTTT
CSAREDNEKLFF
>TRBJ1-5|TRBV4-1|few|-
TGCGCCAGCAGCAACGGGCAGGGAGGCAATCAGCCCCAGCATTTT
CASSNGQGGNQPQHF
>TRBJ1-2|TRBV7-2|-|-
TGTGCCAGCAGCCCAGTCCAGGGAGGGGACTATGGCTACACCTTC
CASSPVQGGDYGYTF
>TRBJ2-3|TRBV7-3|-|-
TGTGCCAGCAGCTCCGCCGGGACTCCGAGCACAGATACGCAGTATTTT
CASSSAGTPSTDTQYF